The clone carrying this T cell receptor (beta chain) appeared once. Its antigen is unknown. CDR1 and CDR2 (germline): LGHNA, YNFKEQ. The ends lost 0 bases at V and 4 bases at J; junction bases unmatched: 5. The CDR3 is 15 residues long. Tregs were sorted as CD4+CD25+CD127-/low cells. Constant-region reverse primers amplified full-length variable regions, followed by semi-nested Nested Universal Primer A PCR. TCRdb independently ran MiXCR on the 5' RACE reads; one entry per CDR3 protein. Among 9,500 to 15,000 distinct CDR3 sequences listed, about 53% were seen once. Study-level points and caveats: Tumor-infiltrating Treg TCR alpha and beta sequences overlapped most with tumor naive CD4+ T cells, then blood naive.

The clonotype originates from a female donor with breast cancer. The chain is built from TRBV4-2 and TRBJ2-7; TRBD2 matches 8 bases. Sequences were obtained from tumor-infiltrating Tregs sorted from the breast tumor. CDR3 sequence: CASSQETSGSYEQYF. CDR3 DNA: TGTGCCAGCAGCCAAGAGACAAGCGGGAGTTACGAGCAGTACTTC.